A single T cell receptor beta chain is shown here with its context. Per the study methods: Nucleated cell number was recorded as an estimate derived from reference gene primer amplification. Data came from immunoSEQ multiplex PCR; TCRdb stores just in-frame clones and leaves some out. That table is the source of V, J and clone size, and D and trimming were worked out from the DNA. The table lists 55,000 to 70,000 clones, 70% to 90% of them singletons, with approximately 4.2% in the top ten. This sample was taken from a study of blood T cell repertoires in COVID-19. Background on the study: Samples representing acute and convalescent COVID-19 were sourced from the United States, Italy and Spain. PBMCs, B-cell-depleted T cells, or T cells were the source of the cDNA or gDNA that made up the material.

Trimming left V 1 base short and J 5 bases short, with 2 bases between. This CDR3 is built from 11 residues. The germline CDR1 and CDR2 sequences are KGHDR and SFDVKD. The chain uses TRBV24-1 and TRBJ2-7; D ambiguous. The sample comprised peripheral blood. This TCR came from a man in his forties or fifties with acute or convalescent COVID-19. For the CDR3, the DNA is TGTGCCACCAGTGATTTTAACGAGCAGTACTTC. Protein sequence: CATSDFNEQYF.